This is a list of T cell receptor beta chains from one sample in a study of T cell responses to AZD1222 COVID-19 vaccine. The assay was immunoSEQ multiplex PCR, and TCRdb's table has in-frame clones only and misses some. There are about 200,000 clones in the sample; roughly 92% occur only once, and approximately 1.3% lies in the top ten. The source material was peripheral blood, sampled on day 0 of AZD1222 vaccination. These receptors came from an adult in good health. Both conserved end residues are trimmed from each CDR3. Each record gives: V gene, J gene, CDR3 protein.

TRBV27	TRBJ1-5	ASSLSRDAGNQPQH
TRBV19	TRBJ1-2	ASSETSRTYGYT
TRBV7-8	TRBJ1-2	ASSLAPNYGYT
TRBV12-5	TRBJ2-1	ASGLTRDEQF
TRBV7-8	TRBJ1-1	ASSLEDTEAF
TRBV5-1	TRBJ2-5	ASSLRETQY
TRBV7-9	TRBJ2-3	ASSPYGQGLTDTQY
TRBV5-1	TRBJ1-1	ASSLLTGLNTEAF
TRBV6-6	TRBJ2-6	ASRGLSSGANVLT
TRBV5-1	TRBJ2-7	ASSSTISYEQY
TRBV2	TRBJ1-1	ASSDSVGPIAEAF
TRBV18	TRBJ1-4	ASSLERQEKLF
TRBV19	TRBJ1-4	ASSLEGLVEKLF
TRBV7-9	TRBJ1-5	ASSLARDSNQPQH
TRBV2	TRBJ2-7	ASSYPGQGVRNEQY
TRBV30	TRBJ1-4	AWSRGDNEKLF
TRBV28	TRBJ1-4	ASSTEKLF
TRBV11-2	TRBJ1-2	ASSLRDRRSYT
TRBV2	TRBJ1-5	ASKEGSNQPQH
TRBV6-1	TRBJ1-2	ASSEPGTGAGYGYT
TRBV5-1	TRBJ1-1	ASTAANTEAF
TRBV3-1/TRBV3-2	TRBJ2-5	ASTVAGASSQETQY
TRBV19	TRBJ2-2	ASTEDSQRTNTGELF
TRBV5-4	TRBJ1-2	ASSTPGGRADYGYT
TRBV6-5	TRBJ1-1	ASSYPSQTVTEAF
TRBV3-1/TRBV3-2	TRBJ2-1	ASSHPGQGANEQF
TRBV27	TRBJ1-2	ASSGGQASRYGYT
TRBV5-6	TRBJ1-5	ASSLRGQAQRQPQH
TRBV27	TRBJ1-2	ASSFGGGIGGYT
TRBV27	TRBJ1-2	ASSSRRTFGYT
TRBV7-7	TRBJ2-3	ASSLQGASTDTQY
TRBV5-6	TRBJ1-6	ASSSDSLYNSPLH
TRBV3-1/TRBV3-2	TRBJ1-1	ASSYRPNTEAF
TRBV6-5	TRBJ2-3	ASSYSQGRTDTQY
TRBV19	TRBJ2-7	ASSIGPTISYEQY
TRBV27	TRBJ1-5	ASSLGQGNQPQH
TRBV19	TRBJ1-2	ASSVTGAKDYGYT
TRBV11-2	TRBJ2-3	ASTLSTDTQY
TRBV19	TRBJ1-3	ASSQRRISGNTIY
TRBV5-1	TRBJ1-3	ASSLVPAGGNTIY
TRBV14	TRBJ2-7	ASSRDVGVYEQY
TRBV27	TRBJ2-5	ASSPGLAGKETQY
TRBV2	TRBJ2-7	ASMESYEQY
TRBV6-2/TRBV6-3	TRBJ1-2	ASSYSAVGNGYGYT
TRBV3-1/TRBV3-2	TRBJ2-2	ASRLAGGGGGELF